This T cell receptor beta chain was sequenced during a study of cytotoxic CD8 clonotypes in ibrutinib-treated CLL. Study in general: After median around 5.5 years, approximately 14 stayed in remission, some 12 progressed; responses 25 or so partial, 2 complete. After treatment lasting a median roughly eleven months, range 6 to 36, response samples were collected. The sample average was approximately 280,000 productive templates and 85,000 to 100,000 productive rearrangements.

Notes on this clone: Its antigen is not identified.

V was cut by 5 bases and J by 2 bases, with 18 bases left in between. The CDR3 loop spans 16 amino acids. CDR1 is LNHDA and CDR2 is SQIVND in the germline V gene (reference sequence). Using immunoSEQ multiplex PCR, the repertoire was profiled, and TCRdb retains in-frame clones only, with some absent. Of 40,000 to 50,000 clones listed, roughly 63% were seen once; the top ten hold 25% to 30%. Findings and limits, study-wide: Public clonotypes, an uncommon group, contracted or remained stable on treatment.

Here the sequenced sample was PBMCs, taken after 24 months of ibrutinib treatment. The source of this sequence is a human donor with chronic lymphocytic leukemia. The J gene is TRBJ1-1, the V gene TRBV19, with TRBD1 as a possible D gene (5 bases). CDR3 loop: CASSSGLDTSNTEAFF. The CDR3 DNA follows: TGTGCCAGTAGTTCCGGGTTGGACACGTCAAACACTGAAGCTTTCTTT.